This T cell receptor (beta chain) comes out of a study of cytomegalovirus exposure and HLA in healthy donors. Notes on the study in general: DRB1 showed the most TCR associations and HLA-C the fewest in a later analysis, as rates varied by HLA locus. The authors later linked a missense DCLRE1C variant to TCR beta V- and J-gene trimming. With further analysis later on, most CMV-associated TCR beta chains appeared HLA-restricted.

About this clone: Its antigen is not known.

CDR3 length: 13 residues. V lost 6 bases, J lost 11 bases, and 20 bases lay in between. Germline V gene lookup returns CDR1 MNHEY and CDR2 SVGAGI. The PCR contained 60 Vbeta and 13 Jbeta primers. Clones were sequenced by immunoSEQ multiplex PCR, and TCRdb holds only the in-frame ones, with some missing. The sample records around 120,000 clones, less than 80% being singletons. The receptor's source is a woman aged 35 to 49 in good health and CMV-seropositive. The V gene is TRBV6-5, the J gene TRBJ2-7; possible D gene TRBD1, 7 bases. Sequencing used PBMCs. The CDR3 loop reads CASREVGGQPEYF. The CDR3 nucleotides read TGTGCCAGCAGAGAGGTCGGGGGACAGCCTGAGTACTTC.